The clone carrying this TCR beta chain was seen a single time. With 7 bases removed from V and 0 bases from J, the gap between germline ends came to 13 bases. Germline V gene sequence: CDR1 SNHLY, CDR2 FYNNEI. CDR3 length: 16 residues. Adults between about 18 and 89 years of age took part from some 25 US areas. Per the original methods: Nucleated cell counts were estimated from reference gene primer amplification. Produced via immunoSEQ multiplex PCR; TCRdb's table is partial and in-frame only. That table gives V, J and clone size, and the DNA gave D and trimming. The repertoire holds around 300,000 clones, with roughly 88% as singletons. The data were taken from a study of blood T cell repertoires in COVID-19. Study-level background: Sites in the United States, Italy and Spain provided acute and convalescent COVID-19 samples.

This clonotype was sampled from a young man who had recovered from COVID-19. Source material: PBMCs or T cells enriched from blood (not recorded which). The chain has TRBV2 and TRBJ1-6, with no clear D. The CDR3 nucleotides read TGTGCCAGCAAGTTTACGTCGAGCTCCTATAATTCACCCCTCCACTTT. Its translation is CASKFTSSSYNSPLHF.